Below are 7 T cell receptor beta chains sequenced from a single sample in a study of blood T cell repertoires in COVID-19. Assay used: immunoSEQ multiplex PCR; TCRdb lists only in-frame clones, some missing. This sample has around 95,000 clones, with approximately 84% found just once. The sample comprised peripheral blood. These TCRs come from a man younger than 40 in a cohort sampled during active COVID-19.

The rearrangement links TRBV18 to TRBJ1-1, with 9 positions matching TRBD1. With 5 bases clipped from V and 4 bases from J, the junction kept 8 bases outside the gene matches. Germline V CDR1 and CDR2: KGHSH, LQKENI. This CDR3 comprises 15 residues. The CDR3 region has the DNA TGTGCCAGCTCAGCCAGCGGGACAGGGATCACTGAAGCTTTCTTT. Encoded protein: CASSASGTGITEAFF.

This clone was observed once. V usage is TRBV27 and J usage is TRBJ2-5, with D possibly matching TRBD1 (6 bases). This CDR3 has 14 amino acids. Trimming took 1 base from V and 4 from J, leaving 10 bases between them. Germline CDR1 MNHEY, CDR2 SMNVEV (reference sequence). The CDR3 loop reads CASSLWGRGETQYF. The CDR3 DNA is TGTGCCAGCAGTTTATGGGGCAGGGGAGAGACCCAGTACTTC.

This rearrangement joins TRBV19 to TRBJ1-2, with D possibly matching TRBD1 (5 bases). Trimming left V 4 bases short and J 3 bases short, with 18 bases between. In germline, CDR1 is LNHDA, CDR2 SQIVND (reference sequence). CDR3 size: 16 residues. The CDR3 spells CASSTPVGGAHYGYTF. The CDR3 nucleotides read TGTGCCAGTAGTACCCCGGTCGGGGGAGCCCACTATGGCTACACCTTC.

The chain recombines TRBV30 with TRBJ2-7; the D gene is possibly TRBD2 (5 bases). Between the trimmed V and J ends, which lost 4 bases and 6 bases, there was a span of 16 bases. The germline gives CDR1 GTSNPN, CDR2 SVGIG (reference sequence). This CDR3 is built from 13 residues. The CDR3 sequence is CAWTRGPTTEQYF. For the CDR3, the DNA is TGTGCCTGGACTCGGGGTCCCACTACCGAGCAGTACTTC.

V gene TRBV7-6 combines with J gene TRBJ2-3; 13 nucleotides align to TRBD2. The V gene end was trimmed by 1 base and the J gene end by 2 bases; junction bases not matched to a gene: 3. Germline V CDR1 and CDR2: SGHVS, FNYEAQ. The length of the CDR3 is 17 residues. CDR3 nucleotide sequence: TGTGCCAGCAGCTTAGGACTAGCGGGGGGACTCACAGATACGCAGTATTTT. Its translation is CASSLGLAGGLTDTQYF. The full variable domain, completed using reference TRBV7-6 and TRBJ2-3, is GAGVSQSPRYKVTKRGQDVALRCDPISGHVSLYWYRQALGQGPEFLTYFNYEAQQDKSGLPNDRFSAERPEGSISTLTIQRTEQRDSAMYRCASSLGLAGGLTDTQYFGPGTRLTVL.

The chain couples TRBV29-1 to TRBJ2-5; a possible D gene is TRBD1 (6 bases). Per the germline V gene, CDR1 is SQVTM and CDR2 is ANQGSEA. There are 12 residues in the CDR3. V lost 2 bases, J lost 3 bases, and 7 bases lay in between. The CDR3 nucleotides read TGCAGCGTTGAAACAGGGAAAGAGACCCAGTACTTC. As protein: CSVETGKETQYF.

The table lists this clone with a few counts. This chain connects TRBV5-1 to TRBJ1-4; no clear D. Per germline, CDR1 SGHRS and CDR2 YFSETQ. V was trimmed by 3 bases and J by 8 bases, leaving 14 bases between them. The CDR3 runs to 14 residues. The chain's CDR3 is CASSSNGGGEKLFF. CDR3 nucleotide sequence: TGCGCCAGCAGCTCTAACGGTGGAGGGGAAAAACTGTTTTTT.